The rows below give T cell receptor beta chains drawn from one sample of a study of cytomegalovirus exposure and HLA in healthy donors. The method was immunoSEQ multiplex PCR; TCRdb's version includes in-frame clones alone and lacks a portion of them. Found here are 100,000 or so clones, roughly 82% of them singletons; the top ten hold 0.9% to 1.5%. The sample consisted of PBMCs. The receptors stem from a woman between 18 and 29 years old in good health and CMV-seronegative. CDR3s include the opening cysteine and the closing phenylalanine or tryptophan. The D gene is left open where the match is weak. Expanded clones are given a class, and other clones once, few, many or no size at all.

J | D | V | size | CDR3 | DNA
TRBJ2-1 | TRBD2 | TRBV4-2 | NA | CASSQDRAGVMNEQFF | TGTGCCAGCAGCCAAGATCGAGCGGGAGTTATGAATGAGCAGTTCTTC
TRBJ2-5 | TRBD1 | TRBV5-1 | NA | CASSLGTGAHETQYF | TGCGCCAGCAGCTTGGGGACAGGGGCACACGAGACCCAGTACTTC
TRBJ2-3 | TRBD2 | TRBV6-1 | few | CASSVLAGGPDTQYF | TGTGCCAGCAGTGTACTAGCGGGAGGGCCAGATACGCAGTATTTT
TRBJ2-7 | TRBD1 | TRBV10-3 | once | CAISGGTESSYEQYF | TGTGCCATCAGTGGAGGGACAGAGAGCTCCTACGAGCAGTACTTC
TRBJ2-1 | NA | TRBV4-3 | NA | CASSQDSQGYNEQFF | TGCGCCAGCAGCCAAGATTCACAGGGTTACAATGAGCAGTTCTTC
TRBJ2-5 | NA | TRBV27 | once | CAGSSQGLETQYF | TGTGCCGGCAGTTCCCAAGGACTAGAGACCCAGTACTTC
TRBJ2-1 | NA | TRBV7-3 | NA | CASSLDRNNEQFF | TGTGCCAGCAGCTTAGACAGAAACAATGAGCAGTTCTTC
TRBJ2-7 | NA | TRBV5-5 | NA | CASSLLPPLDEQYF | TGTGCCAGCAGCTTGTTACCCCCACTCGACGAGCAGTACTTC
TRBJ2-3 | TRBD2 | TRBV28 | NA | CASSLRLLAGADTQYF | TGTGCCAGCAGTTTAAGGCTCCTAGCGGGAGCAGATACGCAGTATTTT
TRBJ2-1 | TRBD1 | TRBV4-1 | few | CASSQEGTGIYNEQFF | TGCGCCAGCAGCCAAGAGGGGACAGGGATCTACAATGAGCAGTTCTTC
TRBJ1-4 | NA | TRBV7-9 | NA | CASSFRTEKLFF | TGTGCCAGCAGCTTTAGGACAGAAAAACTGTTTTTT
TRBJ1-2 | NA | TRBV28 | NA | CASSTKSPGHNYGYTF | TGTGCCAGCAGCACAAAATCACCGGGACACAACTATGGCTACACCTTC